This T cell receptor (beta chain) derives from a study of T cells in Graves' hyperthyroidism and ophthalmopathy. Across the whole study: Upon initial diagnosis and before any treatment, peripheral blood was collected. Findings and limits, study-wide: Blood also held most thyroid clonotypes expanded beyond 0.001. The model predicted ophthalmopathy a median approximately seven months before onset.

Germline lookup yields CDR1 DFQATT and CDR2 SNEGSKA (reference sequence). There are 13 residues in the CDR3. V was clipped by 5 bases and J by 1 base, with 9 bases between them. Authors of the study amplified TCR beta CDR3 regions from RNA transcripts. RT-PCR in the first round (using the HTBI primer set) targeted the TCR CDR3. MiXCR, run by TCRdb on the multiplex PCR reads, gives a single entry per CDR3 protein. The table shows a few hundred thousand distinct CDR3 sequences, with about 16% occurring only once. Disease duration was under 3 months in the ophthalmopathy patients, who also had a Clinical Activity Score of at least 3 and a NOSPECS grade of at least 4. As for this clonotype: As yet, its antigen is unknown.

The clonotype originates from a woman aged 60 to 75 with Graves' ophthalmopathy. The sequenced sample was blood. The rearrangement joins TRBV20-1 to TRBJ1-5, with D possibly matching TRBD1 (6 bases). The CDR3, as DNA: TGCAGTGCTCGGACAGCCAGCAATCAGCCCCAGCATTTT. This gives the protein CSARTASNQPQHF.